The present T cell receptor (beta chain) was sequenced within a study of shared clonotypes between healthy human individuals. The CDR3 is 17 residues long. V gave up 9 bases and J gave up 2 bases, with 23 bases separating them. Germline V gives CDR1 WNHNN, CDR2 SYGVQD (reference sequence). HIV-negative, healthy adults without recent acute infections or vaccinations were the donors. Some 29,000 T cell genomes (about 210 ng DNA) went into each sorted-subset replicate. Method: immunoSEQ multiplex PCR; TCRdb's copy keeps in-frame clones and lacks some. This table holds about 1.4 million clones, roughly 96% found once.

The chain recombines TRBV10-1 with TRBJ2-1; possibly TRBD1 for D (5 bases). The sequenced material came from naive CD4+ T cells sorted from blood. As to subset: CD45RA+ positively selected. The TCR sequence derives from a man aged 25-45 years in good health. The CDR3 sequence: CASRTPIPGMAYNEQFF. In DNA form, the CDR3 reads TGCGCCAGTCGGACACCAATCCCGGGTATGGCCTACAATGAGCAGTTCTTC.